This paragraph covers one TCR beta chain sequence. This clone's antigen is unknown. No base quality values were provided; no much bigger clone lies one nucleotide off. TCRbeta CDR3 regions were amplified from genomic DNA by means of the immunoSEQ Assay, a bias-controlled multiplex PCR. Processing in the source paper ran as follows. The number of nucleated cells in each sample was estimated by amplification of reference gene primers within the assay. To quantify the absolute abundance of each unique TCRbeta CDR3 rearrangement, sequence reads were collapsed and filtered. Productive Simpson clonality was computed per sample as the square root of Simpson's diversity index over productive rearrangements. Imported from immuneACCESS, the table was reduced by TCRdb to in-frame sequences with V and J called. These copies leave out some clones; in studies compared against another copy, an unresolved V gene accounts for under half, and the cause of the remainder is not known. For V, J and clone size, that table is used; D and trimming come from the DNA. The sample records about 190,000 clones, 75% to 80% of which are singletons. In total, the top ten clones hold about 25% of the sample.

The collaborating institutions used their own protocols to collect whole blood in K2EDTA tubes. Collaborator samples were shipped for TCRbeta analysis as frozen whole blood, isolated PBMCs, or DNA extracted from either sample type. This record belongs to a study of blood T cell repertoires in COVID-19 (dated by TCRdb to the early 2020s). In the study overall: Samples from collaborators originated in the United States, Italy and Spain and spanned both the acute and convalescent phases of COVID-19. Deeply sampled blood TCRbeta repertoires from subjects exposed to, actively infected with, or recovered from COVID-19 were included in the dataset. Where available, HLA class I and class II types were obtained from metadata supplied by the sample provider rather than from assay-based typing. The repertoires were made available in a free public database intended to serve as a resource for research on the immune response to SARS-CoV-2. Samples came from the ongoing ImmuneRACE study (first 160 participants) plus 1,254 subjects from 6 global collaborators. Nearly every sample came with metadata listing a de-identified subject ID, COVID-19 status, age in years and sex. The prospective study material was composed of cDNA or gDNA derived from T cells, B-cell-depleted T cells, or PBMCs. Study-level results and caveats: The amount of clinical and demographic metadata varied by source and participant and was provided uncurated.

The sequence came from a woman between 70 and 85 years old with acute or convalescent COVID-19. Sequenced input: peripheral blood.

The CDR3 is CASSLAVTGTSYEQYF. The nucleotide sequence is TGTGCCAGCAGCTTGGCCGTGACGGGAACCTCCTACGAGCAGTACTTC. The chain is encoded by TRBV5-8 joined to TRBJ2-7; perhaps TRBD2 is the D gene, with 5 bases matching. Counted from cysteine to phenylalanine, this CDR3 has 16 amino acids. Just CDR3 DNA is preserved here, 48 bases in frame from base 1. Relative to germline, V is 0 bases shorter and J is 0 bases shorter, with 13 bases between their ends. The germline V gene supplies CDR1 SGHTS and CDR2 YDEGEE.